The 24 T cell receptor beta chains in this list originate from one sample, sequenced in a study of blood T cells in healthy people across ages. Then a second PCR, running roughly 7 to 11 cycles, was carried out with a sample-barcoded 5' primer and a J-beta primer mix. MiXCR, run by TCRdb on the 5' RACE reads, gives a single entry per CDR3 protein. Of 800,000 to 950,000 distinct CDR3 sequences listed, roughly 29% are singletons. The same sample was also studied in work on T cells of mothers and their children.

The sample consisted of blood. The receptors come from a woman between 40 and 55 years old in good health.

The rearrangement joins TRBV7-6 to TRBJ1-1, with 7 bases matching TRBD1. The CDR3 runs to 15 residues. V gave up 1 base and J gave up 1 base; unmatched junction bases: 3. Germline V gene lookup returns CDR1 SGHVS and CDR2 FNYEAQ. For the CDR3, the DNA is TGTGCCAGCAGCTTAGGGGACAGCCCGAACACTGAAGCTTTCTTT. Translated: CASSLGDSPNTEAFF.

V gene TRBV28 combines with J gene TRBJ2-1; D unresolved. Per the germline V gene, CDR1 is MDHEN and CDR2 is SYDVKM. V shed 6 bases and J shed 2 bases, with 11 bases lying between them. The CDR3 runs to 14 residues. CDR3 amino acids: CASSWNFPYNEQFF. The CDR3, as DNA: TGTGCCAGCAGCTGGAACTTCCCCTACAATGAGCAGTTCTTC.

The V and J genes are TRBV29-1 and TRBJ2-3; tentatively, D is TRBD2 (5 bases). CDR3 length: 13 amino acids. CDR1 SQVTM and CDR2 ANQGSEA come from the germline V gene. V dropped 3 bases and J dropped 4 bases, with 11 bases sitting between them. The CDR3 coding sequence is TGCAGCGTTGAGATGACGAGGGCAGATACGCAGTATTTT. Its translation is CSVEMTRADTQYF.

This clonotype was detected a few times. The genes are TRBV29-1 and TRBJ2-1; either TRBD1 or TRBD2 may supply D (6 bases each). The length of the CDR3 is 16 residues. Germline V gives CDR1 SQVTM, CDR2 ANQGSEA. Trimming shortened V by 0 bases and J by 5 bases, and 17 bases separated the two germline ends. The CDR3: CSVEEGGGQGDNEQFF. DNA for the CDR3: TGCAGCGTTGAAGAAGGTGGGGGGCAGGGAGACAATGAGCAGTTCTTC.

This clonotype has a count of ten or more. The chain uses TRBV10-3 and TRBJ1-2; D is unclear. Looked up from germline, CDR1 is ENHRY and CDR2 is SYGVKD. The V and J ends lost 4 bases and 7 bases respectively, with 13 bases between them. The CDR3 runs 13 residues. In DNA, the CDR3 is TGTGCCATCAGTGGATCCGGAACGGCTGGCTACACCTTC. It yields the protein CAISGSGTAGYTF.

This clonotype has a handful of counts. The gene calls are TRBV28 and TRBJ2-1; maybe TRBD2 (5 bases). The CDR3 consists of 13 residues. V dropped 8 bases and J dropped 15 bases, with 23 bases sitting between them. CDR1 is MDHEN, CDR2 SYDVKM, per germline. CDR3 amino acids: CASPSAGSGFWFF. In DNA, the CDR3 is TGTGCCAGCCCCAGCGCGGGTTCCGGGTTTTGGTTCTTC.

The V and J genes are TRBV2 and TRBJ1-1; D may be TRBD1 (6 bases). Looked up from germline, CDR1 is SNHLY and CDR2 is FYNNEI. The CDR3 has 14 amino acids. The germline V and J ends were trimmed by 4 bases and 4 bases, with 13 bases remaining between them. In DNA, the CDR3 is TGTGCCAGCAGTGGACCGCCGGGGGCCACTGAAGCTTTCTTT. This gives the protein CASSGPPGATEAFF. Looking up the rest from reference TRBV2 and TRBJ1-1 gives the full variable domain: EPEVTQTPSHQVTQMGQEVILRCVPISNHLYFYWYRQILGQKVEFLVSFYNNEISEKSEIFDDQFSVERPDGSNFTLKIRSTKLEDSAMYFCASSGPPGATEAFFGQGTRLTVV.

This clonotype appeared many times. V is TRBV12-3 or TRBV12-4 and J is TRBJ2-1; 10 bases align to TRBD2. Trimming cost V 5 bases and J 4 bases; bases outside gene matches: 8. The CDR3 length is 16 residues. The CDR3 region is CASSTVGLAVYNEQFF. The DNA of the CDR3 is TGTGCCAGCAGTACCGTCGGACTAGCGGTATACAATGAGCAGTTCTTC.

This clonotype was detected a few times. This sequence joins TRBV12-3 or TRBV12-4 and TRBJ1-2; 11 bases agree with TRBD1. The CDR3 is made up of 16 amino acids. V was clipped by 10 bases and J by 1 base; unmatched bases: 11. The DNA for the CDR3 is TGTGCCAACAGACTAGGACAGGGGGCAATTAACTATGGCTACACCTTC. Translating gives CANRLGQGAINYGYTF.

V usage is TRBV7-2 and J usage is TRBJ1-6, with 8 nucleotides matching TRBD1. Germline values: CDR1 SGHTA, CDR2 FQGNSA. The CDR3 contains 16 residues. V lost 3 bases and J lost 11; bases outside the gene matches: 12. CDR3 region: CASSFHPRTGLPPLHF. The DNA for the CDR3 is TGTGCCAGCAGCTTCCACCCGAGGACAGGGCTGCCACCCCTCCACTTT.

The chain joins TRBV6-5 to TRBJ2-7; maybe TRBD2 (5 bases). Trimming took 1 base from V and 3 from J, leaving 10 bases between them. CDR3 length equals 14 residues. Per the germline V gene, CDR1 is MNHEY and CDR2 is SVGAGI. CDR3 protein: CASSYFQEDYEQYF. The CDR3 region has the DNA TGTGCCAGCAGTTACTTCCAGGAGGACTACGAGCAGTACTTC.

V gene TRBV4-1 combines with J gene TRBJ2-1; 9 bases align to TRBD1. The J segment lost 8 bases and the V segment lost 4 bases, leaving 9 bases of the junction unmatched. This CDR3 contains 15 residues. The germline V gene has CDR1 MGHRA and CDR2 YSYEKL. The chain's CDR3 is CASSPRTGVDDEQFF. In DNA form, the CDR3 reads TGCGCCAGCAGCCCTCGGACAGGGGTCGACGATGAGCAGTTCTTC.

A few counts support this clonotype. A much larger clone differs from this one at a single base, so this may be a read error. V is TRBV25-1 and J is TRBJ1-2; a weak D match, TRBD1 (5 bases). The V gene's germline CDR1 is MGHDK and CDR2 SYGVNS. The CDR3 runs 13 residues. Written as DNA, the CDR3 is TGTACCAGCAGTGAAAGGGGCCTCTATGGCTACACCTTC. This sequence encodes CTSSERGLYGYTF.

This clonotype was picked up a small number of times. V and J are TRBV7-2 and TRBJ2-3; tentative D call: TRBD1 (7 bases). Per germline, CDR1 SGHTA and CDR2 FQGNSA. Trimming shortened V by 1 base and J by 11 bases, and 13 bases separated the two germline ends. CDR3 length: 13 amino acids. The CDR3 here is CASSLGPGGGQYF. The CDR3 DNA sequence: TGTGCCAGCAGCTTAGGGCCAGGGGGAGGGCAGTATTTT. Full variable domain (missing parts from reference TRBV7-2 and TRBJ2-3): GAGVSQSPSNKVTEKGKDVELRCDPISGHTALYWYRQSLGQGLEFLIYFQGNSAPDKSGLPSDRFSAERTGGSVSTLTIQRTQQEDSAVYLCASSLGPGGGQYFGPGTRLTVL.

This clonotype was observed at least ten times. The chain couples TRBV7-2 to TRBJ2-1; TRBD2 aligns across 8 bases. The germline CDR1 and CDR2 sequences are SGHTA and FQGNSA. The CDR3 is 13 amino acids. The CDR3 nucleotides are TGTTTGGCGGGGCAGCGGGGGTACAATGAGCAGTTCTTC. Translated: CLAGQRGYNEQFF.

This clonotype was seen a few times. The chain couples TRBV20-1 to TRBJ1-2, with unresolved D. V shed 3 bases and J shed 4 bases, with 9 bases lying between them. CDR3 length: 12 amino acids. The germline V gene has CDR1 DFQATT and CDR2 SNEGSKA (reference sequence). In nucleotides, the CDR3 is TGCAGTGCTAGGTGGCAGAGCTATGGCTACACCTTC. Translation gives CSARWQSYGYTF.

This clonotype was observed many times. The chain uses TRBV5-1 and TRBJ1-5; the D gene is possibly TRBD1 (6 bases). The CDR3 is 14 residues long. Trimming shortened V by 4 bases and J by 4 bases, and 12 bases separated the two germline ends. CDR1 SGHRS and CDR2 YFSETQ come from the germline V gene. CDR3 residues: CASSIGTLNQPQHF. The CDR3 DNA is TGCGCCAGCAGCATCGGGACACTTAATCAGCCCCAGCATTTT.

This clonotype was seen many times. The chain combines TRBV20-1 with TRBJ2-5, with 11 bases that match TRBD2. The CDR3 contains 17 residues. Trimming took 4 bases from V and 2 from J; bases not matched to a gene: 12. Germline values: CDR1 DFQATT, CDR2 SNEGSKA (reference sequence). CDR3 in DNA: TGCAGTGCTACCCCTCCCGGGACTAGCGGCTTACAAGAGACCCAGTACTTC. As protein: CSATPPGTSGLQETQYF.

There are a few counts of this clonotype. The rearrangement joins TRBV9 to TRBJ2-5; 7 bases fit TRBD1. Unmatched junction bases numbered 4, after V lost 0 bases and J lost 2 bases. The CDR3 spans 15 residues. Germline V gene sequence: CDR1 SGDLS, CDR2 YYNGEE. Here the CDR3 DNA reads TGTGCCAGCAGCGTAGGGGGACAGCGTCAAGAGACCCAGTACTTC. Residues: CASSVGGQRQETQYF.

The chain is built from TRBV24-1 and TRBJ1-2; TRBD1 might be the D (6 bases). V shed 11 bases and J shed 8 bases, with 17 bases lying between them. The CDR3 runs to 12 residues. Germline V lookup: CDR1 KGHDR, CDR2 SFDVKD. CDR3 sequence: CASDQGNGGYTF. CDR3 in DNA: TGTGCCAGTGACCAGGGGAACGGCGGCTACACCTTC.

The sample holds a few counts of this clonotype. The rearrangement links TRBV25-1 to TRBJ2-7; D not certain. The V gene lost 10 bases and the J gene lost 1 base, with 11 bases spanning the gap. Germline CDR1 is MGHDK and CDR2 is SYGVNS. This CDR3 is built from 12 residues. In DNA, the CDR3 is TGTGCCACGTTAGGCAATTCCTACGAGCAGTACTTC. Its translation: CATLGNSYEQYF.

The chain carries TRBV7-9 and TRBJ2-5; maybe TRBD1 (6 bases). CDR1 and CDR2 from the germline V gene are SEHNR and FQNEAQ (reference sequence). The V and J ends lost 5 bases and 0 bases respectively, with 19 bases between them. The CDR3 has 17 amino acids. The CDR3 DNA follows: TGTGCCAGCAGCCAGACCCAGGGGATATCGTACCAAGAGACCCAGTACTTC. Translated: CASSQTQGISYQETQYF.

The genes are TRBV4-2 and TRBJ2-3; D is uncertain. The CDR3 is made up of 17 amino acids. Germline-derived CDR1 and CDR2 are LGHNA and YNFKEQ. V lost 0 bases, J lost 0 bases, and 13 bases lay in between. This CDR3 is CASSQDETEISTDTQYF. DNA of the CDR3: TGTGCCAGCAGCCAAGATGAAACCGAAATTAGCACAGATACGCAGTATTTT.

This clonotype appeared many times. This chain joins TRBV19 and TRBJ2-7; D perhaps matches TRBD2 (5 bases). The CDR3 covers 14 residues. Trimming took 5 bases from V and 3 from J, leaving 14 bases between them. CDR1 and CDR2 from the germline V gene are LNHDA and SQIVND (reference sequence). The DNA of the CDR3 is TGTGCCAGTAGTCGGACTGTCCTTGACTACGAGCAGTACTTC. Amino acid sequence: CASSRTVLDYEQYF.